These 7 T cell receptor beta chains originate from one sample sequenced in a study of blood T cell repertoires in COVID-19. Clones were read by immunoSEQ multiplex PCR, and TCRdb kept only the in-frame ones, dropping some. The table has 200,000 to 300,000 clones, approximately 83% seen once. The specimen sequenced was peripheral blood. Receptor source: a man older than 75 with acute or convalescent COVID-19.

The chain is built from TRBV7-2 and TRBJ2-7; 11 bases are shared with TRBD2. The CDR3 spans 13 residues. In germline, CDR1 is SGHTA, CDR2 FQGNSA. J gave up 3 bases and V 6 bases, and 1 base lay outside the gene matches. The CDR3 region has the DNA TGTGCCAGCAGACTAGCGGGAGTCTACGAGCAGTACTTC. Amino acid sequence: CASRLAGVYEQYF. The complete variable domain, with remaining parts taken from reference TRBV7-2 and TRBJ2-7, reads GAGVSQSPSNKVTEKGKDVELRCDPISGHTALYWYRQSLGQGLEFLIYFQGNSAPDKSGLPSDRFSAERTGGSVSTLTIQRTQQEDSAVYLCASRLAGVYEQYFGPGTRLTVT.

CDR3 nucleotide sequence: TGTGCCAGCAGTTTACGCGTACTCGGGGAGCTGTTTTTT. Protein sequence: CASSLRVLGELFF. V and J are TRBV28 and TRBJ2-2; D is undetermined. Between the trimmed V and J ends, which lost 2 bases and 7 bases, there was a span of 8 bases. Germline values: CDR1 MDHEN, CDR2 SYDVKM. The CDR3 runs 13 residues.

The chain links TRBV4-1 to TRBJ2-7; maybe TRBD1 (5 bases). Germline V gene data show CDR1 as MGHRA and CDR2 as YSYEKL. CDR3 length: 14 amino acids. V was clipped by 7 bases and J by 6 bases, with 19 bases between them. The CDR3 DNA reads TGCGCCAGCACCTCTCAGGGATCTTTCGGCGAGCAGTACTTC. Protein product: CASTSQGSFGEQYF.

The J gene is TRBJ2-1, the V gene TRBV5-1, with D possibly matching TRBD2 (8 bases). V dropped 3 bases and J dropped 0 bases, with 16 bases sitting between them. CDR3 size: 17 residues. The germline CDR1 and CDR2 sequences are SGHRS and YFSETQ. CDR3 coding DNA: TGCGCCAGCAGCTCGGGAGGGGGCCTGAGCTCCTACAATGAGCAGTTCTTC. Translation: CASSSGGGLSSYNEQFF.

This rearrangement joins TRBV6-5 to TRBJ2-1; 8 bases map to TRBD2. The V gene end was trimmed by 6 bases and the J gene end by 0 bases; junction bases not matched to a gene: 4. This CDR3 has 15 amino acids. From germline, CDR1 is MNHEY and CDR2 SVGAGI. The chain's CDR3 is CASSSRGGSYNEQFF. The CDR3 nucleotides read TGTGCCAGCAGCTCTCGGGGGGGCTCCTACAATGAGCAGTTCTTC.

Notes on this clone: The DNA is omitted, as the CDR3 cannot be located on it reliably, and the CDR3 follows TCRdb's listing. The CDR3 reads CASRGGFGNGELFF. The chain combines TRBV2 with TRBJ2-2; TRBD2 reflects the table's D call only, with no check against the DNA. Germline V lookup: CDR1 SNHLY, CDR2 FYNNEI. The CDR3 region is 14 residues in length, termini included.

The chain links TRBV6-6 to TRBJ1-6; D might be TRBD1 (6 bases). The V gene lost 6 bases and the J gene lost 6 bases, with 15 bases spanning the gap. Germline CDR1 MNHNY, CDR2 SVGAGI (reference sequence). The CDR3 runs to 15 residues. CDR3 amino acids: CASSPWDIVNSPLHF. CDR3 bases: TGTGCCAGCAGCCCCTGGGACATCGTTAATTCACCCCTCCACTTT.